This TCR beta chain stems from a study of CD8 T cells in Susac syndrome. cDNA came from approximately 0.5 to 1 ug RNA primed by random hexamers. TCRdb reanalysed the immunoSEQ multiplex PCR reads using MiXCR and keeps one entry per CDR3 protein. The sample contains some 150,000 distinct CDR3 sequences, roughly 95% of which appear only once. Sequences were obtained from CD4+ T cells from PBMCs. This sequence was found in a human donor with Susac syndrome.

The CDR3 nucleotides read TGCGCCAGCAGCTTGTCCGGGACAGACTACGAGCAGTACTTC. Translated, it gives CASSLSGTDYEQYF. This chain connects TRBV5-1 to TRBJ2-7, with 7 bases aligning to TRBD1. This CDR3 has 14 residues. Trimming took 1 base from V and 3 from J; bases not matched to a gene: 4. In germline, CDR1 is SGHRS, CDR2 YFSETQ.